The 9 T cell receptor beta chains reported below all come from one sample, sequenced in a study of T-cell memory formation after mild COVID-19 (dated by TCRdb to the early 2020s). The library was obtained by 5' RACE. Data came from an Illumina NovaSeq 6000. TCRdb reran the public reads through fastp at Q25 and MiXCR, keeping productive beta chains. Identical CDR3 protein sequences are pooled into one entry, listed with their most common genes and DNA. The sample contains 110,000 or so distinct CDR3 sequences, approximately 21% of them found a single time. The ten most abundant clones make up approximately 41% of the sample. The sample taken for sequencing was PBMCs or a T cell subset sorted from them (not recorded which). The receptors originated from a man aged 18 to 30 who had mild COVID-19 (a few samples of this study predate the infection). The sample titles of this study are shuffled in the database, so cell type and time point are left out; the donor was told from shared clones.

V usage is TRBV4-1 and J usage is TRBJ1-2; no clear D gene. The CDR3 is 16 amino acids. With 1 base removed from V and 3 bases from J, the gap between germline ends came to 15 bases. Germline lookup yields CDR1 MGHRA and CDR2 YSYEKL. The CDR3 region has the DNA TGCGCCAGCAGCCAAGTGTATCCGGAGTTCGACTATGGCTACACCTTC. Translation: CASSQVYPEFDYGYTF.

This clonotype showed up just a few times. The J gene is TRBJ2-2, the V gene TRBV10-3; D remains unclear. V was shortened by 3 bases and J by 9 bases, with 5 bases between the two germline ends. From germline, CDR1 is ENHRY and CDR2 SYGVKD. The CDR3 is 11 residues long. The CDR3 region has the DNA TGTGCCATCAGTGAAGATTGGGAGCTGTTTTTT. Translating gives CAISEDWELFF.

In this sample, this clonotype turned up a few times. The chain links TRBV27 to TRBJ2-1, with D perhaps matching TRBD1 (5 bases). The CDR3 runs to 13 residues. Germline V gives CDR1 MNHEY, CDR2 SMNVEV (reference sequence). Trimming left V 3 bases short and J 8 bases short, with 11 bases between. The CDR3: CASSFAGFDEQFF. CDR3 coding DNA: TGTGCCAGCAGTTTTGCAGGGTTCGATGAGCAGTTCTTC.

This clonotype was seen a few times. The chain couples TRBV12-3 or TRBV12-4 to TRBJ2-1; 8 nucleotides line up with TRBD1. The junction had 11 bases not matched to a gene; V was cut back by 5 bases and J by 8 bases. The CDR3 has 15 amino acids. The CDR3 nucleotides read TGTGCCAGCAGTCCCCGGGACAGGCCCTGGGATGAGCAGTTCTTC. It is translated as CASSPRDRPWDEQFF.

This chain joins TRBV6-1 and TRBJ2-1; TRBD1 matches at 10 bases. With V trimmed by 6 bases and J by 8 bases, 13 bases remained unmatched. This CDR3 comprises 16 residues. Germline V lookup: CDR1 MNHNS, CDR2 SASEGT. The CDR3 nucleotides are TGTGCCAGCAGCCACGAACCGGGACAGGGGATAGATGAGCAGTTCTTC. Protein product: CASSHEPGQGIDEQFF.

A few counts support this clonotype. J is TRBJ2-7 and V is TRBV4-2, with D maybe TRBD1 (6 bases). In germline, CDR1 is LGHNA, CDR2 YNFKEQ. This CDR3 is built from 13 residues. V was pared by 4 bases and J by 2 bases, with 9 bases between. The CDR3 region is CASSPRGTYEQYF. In nucleotides, the CDR3 is TGTGCCAGCAGCCCGAGGGGGACCTACGAGCAGTACTTC.

This clonotype has more than one count but fewer than ten. The chain combines TRBV28 with TRBJ2-7, with D uncertain. Germline loops: CDR1 MDHEN, CDR2 SYDVKM. The CDR3 has 14 amino acids. Trimming shortened V by 6 bases and J by 4 bases, and 16 bases separated the two germline ends. The CDR3 coding sequence is TGTGCCAGCAGCCAAGACCGGAGAGTTTACGAGCAGTACGTC. Its translation is CASSQDRRVYEQYV.

This clonotype was found a few times. This chain uses TRBV6-1 with TRBJ2-7; TRBD2 matches 11 bases. The CDR3 length is 15 residues. Germline values: CDR1 MNHNS, CDR2 SASEGT. The V gene end was trimmed by 2 bases and the J gene end by 0 bases; junction bases not matched to a gene: 0. In nucleotides, the CDR3 is TGTGCCAGCAGTGAACTAGCGGGGGGCTCCTACGAGCAGTACGTC. This sequence encodes CASSELAGGSYEQYV.

The CDR3 region is CASRGQGSSYEQYF. The DNA for the CDR3 is TGTGCCAGCAGAGGACAGGGATCCTCCTACGAGCAGTACTTC. V gene TRBV7-9 combines with J gene TRBJ2-7, with 8 bases identical to TRBD1. CDR1 is SEHNR, CDR2 FQNEAQ, per germline (reference sequence). The CDR3 contains 14 residues. V lost 6 bases to trimming and J lost 0 bases; unmatched junction nucleotides: 4.